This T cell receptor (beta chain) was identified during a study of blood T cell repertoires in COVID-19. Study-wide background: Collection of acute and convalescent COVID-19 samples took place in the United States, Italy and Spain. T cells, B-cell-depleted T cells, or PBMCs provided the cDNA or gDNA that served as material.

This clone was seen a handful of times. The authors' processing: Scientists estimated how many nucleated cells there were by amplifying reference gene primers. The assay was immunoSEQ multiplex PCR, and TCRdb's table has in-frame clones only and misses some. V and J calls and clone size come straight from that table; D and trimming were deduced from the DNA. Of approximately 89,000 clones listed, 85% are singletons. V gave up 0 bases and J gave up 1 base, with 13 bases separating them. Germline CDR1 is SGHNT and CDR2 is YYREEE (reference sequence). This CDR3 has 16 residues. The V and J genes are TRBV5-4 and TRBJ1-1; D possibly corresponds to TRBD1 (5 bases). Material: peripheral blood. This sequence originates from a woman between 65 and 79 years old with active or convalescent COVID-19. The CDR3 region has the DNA TGTGCCAGCAGCTTGGGGTTGGGGCACCAGAACACTGAAGCTTTCTTT. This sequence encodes CASSLGLGHQNTEAFF.